This T cell receptor beta chain was captured in a study of blood T cell repertoires in COVID-19 (dated by TCRdb to between 2020 and 2021). Describing the broader study: The collaborator samples originated in the United States, Italy and Spain and spanned the acute and convalescent phases of COVID-19. The samples were drawn from two sources: the first 160 participants of the ongoing ImmuneRACE study, and 1,000 to 1,500 subjects contributed by 6 global collaborators. The repertoires were released in a freely available public database intended as a resource for research on the immune response to SARS-CoV-2. The prospective study material was composed of cDNA or gDNA derived from T cells, B-cell-depleted T cells, or PBMCs. The dataset comprised deeply sampled blood TCRbeta repertoires from subjects exposed to, actively infected with, or recovered from COVID-19. Where available, HLA class I and class II types were obtained from metadata supplied by the sample provider rather than from assay-based typing. Nearly every sample came with metadata listing a de-identified subject ID, COVID-19 status, age in years and sex.

TCRbeta CDR3 regions were amplified from genomic DNA by means of the immunoSEQ Assay, a bias-controlled multiplex PCR. On the authors' methods: Within the assay, amplification of reference gene primers was used to estimate how many nucleated cells each sample contained. To quantify the absolute abundance of each unique TCRbeta CDR3 rearrangement, sequence reads were collapsed and filtered. For each sample, productive Simpson clonality was calculated as the square root of Simpson's diversity index over productive rearrangements. This immuneACCESS table, as held by TCRdb, lists in-frame sequences with V and J called but not all clones. Of the missing ones, under half trace to an unresolved V gene in checked studies; the others have no known cause. Clonal size and the V and J genes are those of that table, whereas D and trimming came from the DNA. In all, the sample holds about 360,000 clones, and 83% of those were seen once. The ten largest account for 2.5% to 3% of the sample.

With respect to this clone: This clone's antigen is unknown. One base away there is no much larger clone; base qualities are not given.

Whole blood was collected in K2EDTA tubes by collaborating institutions according to the institutions' own protocols. Collaborator samples were shipped for TCRbeta analysis as frozen whole blood, isolated PBMCs, or DNA extracted from either sample type. From its cysteine to its phenylalanine, the CDR3 spans 11 amino acids. Only CDR3 DNA remains: 33 bases, in frame from the first base. V and J are trimmed by 9 bases and 4 bases, and the gene matches miss 0 bases of the junction. Sequences LNHDA (CDR1) and SQIVND (CDR2) are obtained from the germline V gene (reference sequence). Findings and caveats that apply to the study as a whole: The amount of clinical and demographic metadata varied by source and participant and was provided uncurated.

The sequencing sample was made of peripheral blood. This TCR came from a man between 25 and 39 years old with active or convalescent COVID-19. The chain is encoded by TRBV19 joined to TRBJ1-5; TRBD1 lines up with 7 middle nucleotides. The CDR3 amino acid sequence is: CARQGNQPQHF. The DNA sequence reads TGTGCCAGACAGGGGAATCAGCCCCAGCATTTT. The full variable domain, completed from the reference TRBV19 and TRBJ1-5 proteins outside the CDR3, reads DGGITQSPKYLFRKEGQNVTLSCEQNLNHDAMYWYRQDPGQGLRLIYYSQIVNDFQKGDIAEGYSVSREKKESFPLTVTSAQKNPTAFYLCARQGNQPQHFGDGTRLSIL.